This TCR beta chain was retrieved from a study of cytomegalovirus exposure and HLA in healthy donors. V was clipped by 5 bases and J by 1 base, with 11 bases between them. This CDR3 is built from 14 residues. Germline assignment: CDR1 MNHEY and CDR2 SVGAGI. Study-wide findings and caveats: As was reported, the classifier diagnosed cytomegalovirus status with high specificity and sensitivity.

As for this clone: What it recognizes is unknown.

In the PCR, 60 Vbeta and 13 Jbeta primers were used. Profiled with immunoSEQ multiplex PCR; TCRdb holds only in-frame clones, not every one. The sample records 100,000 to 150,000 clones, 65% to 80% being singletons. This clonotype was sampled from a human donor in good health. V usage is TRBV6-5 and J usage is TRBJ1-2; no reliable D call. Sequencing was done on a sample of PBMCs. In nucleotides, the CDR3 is TGTGCCAGCAGTGAACGCGGGGTTAACTATGGCTACACCTTC. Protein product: CASSERGVNYGYTF.